This T cell receptor beta chain was sequenced for a study of blood T cell repertoires in COVID-19. At the level of the study: In each case, the material was cDNA or gDNA derived from T cells, B-cell-depleted T cells, or PBMCs.

Authors' methods: Estimation of nucleated cell counts relied on the amplification of reference gene primers. Repertoires were generated with immunoSEQ multiplex PCR, while TCRdb's copy carries only in-frame clones and drops some. V and J calls and clone size follow that table, whereas D and trimming were derived from the DNA. Found here are around 150,000 clones, roughly 87% of them singletons; the top ten hold 3% to 4.5%. Trimming stripped 0 bases from V and 7 bases from J, with 10 bases between. The CDR3 runs 14 residues. Germline V lookup: CDR1 MDHEN, CDR2 SYDVKM. The gene calls are TRBV28 and TRBJ2-1, with TRBD2 as a possible D gene (6 bases). The sequence came from a woman aged 60-75 years who had recovered from COVID-19. Sequencing was carried out using peripheral blood. CDR3 protein: CASSLWGLTNEQFF. CDR3 coding DNA: TGTGCCAGCAGTTTATGGGGACTGACGAATGAGCAGTTCTTC.